The 7 T cell receptor beta chains presented below share a single source sample, sequenced in a study of shared clonotypes between healthy human individuals. Method: immunoSEQ multiplex PCR; TCRdb's copy keeps in-frame clones and lacks some. The sample includes 2 million to 2.5 million clones, just under 95% seen only once; the top ten take more than 0.95%. Terminally differentiated effector memory CD45RA+ cells were excluded by CCR7 positive selection of CD45RO-negative cells. The source material was naive CD8+ T cells sorted from blood. These receptors were obtained from a man aged 18 to 35 in good health.

The chain is built from TRBV29-1 and TRBJ2-1; D unresolved. The CDR3 covers 13 residues. Germline values: CDR1 SQVTM, CDR2 ANQGSEA. V dropped 4 bases and J dropped 0 bases, with 7 bases sitting between them. The CDR3 loop reads CSVGQYSYNEQFF. CDR3 nucleotide sequence: TGCAGCGTTGGGCAGTACTCCTACAATGAGCAGTTCTTC.

Note on this clone: Additional DNA sequences in this sample encode the identical CDR3. The V and J genes are TRBV27 and TRBJ1-5, with a possible D match to TRBD1 (6 bases). The V gene lost 2 bases and the J gene lost 4 bases, with 9 bases spanning the gap. This CDR3 is built from 14 residues. Per the germline V gene, CDR1 is MNHEY and CDR2 is SMNVEV (reference sequence). The CDR3 reads CASSLGGPNQPQHF. In DNA, the CDR3 is TGTGCCAGCAGTTTAGGGGGCCCAAATCAGCCCCAGCATTTT.

The rearrangement uses TRBV28 and TRBJ2-3, with TRBD2 matching 16 bases. V lost 4 bases and J lost 7; bases outside the gene matches: 11. The CDR3 has 18 residues. Germline-derived CDR1 and CDR2 are MDHEN and SYDVKM. The chain's CDR3 is CASSSPGLAGGYSNTQYF. As DNA, the CDR3 is TGTGCCAGCAGTTCCCCGGGACTAGCGGGGGGGTATTCGAATACGCAGTATTTT.

The J gene is TRBJ2-5, the V gene TRBV7-9, with TRBD1 matching 7 bases. The V gene's germline CDR1 is SEHNR and CDR2 FQNEAQ (reference sequence). CDR3 length equals 15 residues. V shed 6 bases, J shed 2 bases, and the junction held 9 bases outside the gene matches. Here the CDR3 DNA reads TGTGCCAGCAGTACAGGGGATTTCGAACAAGAGACCCAGTACTTC. Translating gives CASSTGDFEQETQYF.

The J gene is TRBJ2-6, the V gene TRBV27; 8 bases fit TRBD1. V trimming: 5 bases; J trimming: 0 bases; junction bases outside the gene matches: 9. The germline gives CDR1 MNHEY, CDR2 SMNVEV (reference sequence). The CDR3 runs 18 residues. The CDR3 reads CASSIMTGAVSGANVLTF. DNA of the CDR3: TGTGCCAGCAGTATAATGACAGGGGCCGTCTCTGGGGCCAACGTCCTGACTTTC.

This clone was found a few times. This CDR3 is CASSLGDGYNEQFF. The CDR3, as DNA: TGCGCCAGCAGCTTGGGGGACGGGTACAATGAGCAGTTCTTC. The chain has TRBV5-1 and TRBJ2-1, with D perhaps being TRBD1 or TRBD2 (5 bases each). Germline-derived CDR1 and CDR2 are SGHRS and YFSETQ. The V gene lost 0 bases and the J gene lost 4 bases, with 8 bases spanning the gap. This CDR3 comprises 14 residues.

The chain uses TRBV28 and TRBJ2-3; perhaps TRBD2 as D (6 bases). Germline lookup yields CDR1 MDHEN and CDR2 SYDVKM. The CDR3 consists of 14 residues. Trimming took off 4 bases at V and 2 bases at J, with 10 bases between the two ends. The CDR3 loop reads CASSWTTFTDTQYF. The DNA of the CDR3 is TGTGCCAGCAGTTGGACTACTTTCACAGATACGCAGTATTTT.